This TCR beta chain was documented in a study of blood T cell repertoires in COVID-19. Study in general: PBMCs, B-cell-depleted T cells, or T cells were the source of the cDNA or gDNA that made up the material.

In the original processing: Reference gene primer amplification yielded estimated nucleated cell counts. Using immunoSEQ multiplex PCR, the repertoire was profiled, and TCRdb retains in-frame clones only, with some absent. The V and J calls and the clone size are those of that table, but D and trimming were determined from the DNA. The sample lists about 210,000 clones; 83% were seen once. Trimming took 5 bases from V and 2 from J; bases not matched to a gene: 5. Germline loops: CDR1 MNHEY, CDR2 SMNVEV (reference sequence). The CDR3 has 14 amino acids. The source of this sequence is a woman between 40 and 50 years old with active or convalescent COVID-19. Material: peripheral blood. The chain uses TRBV27 and TRBJ2-5, with 7 bases aligning to TRBD1. DNA of the CDR3: TGTGCCAGCAGTCCCTCGGGACAGCAAGAGACCCAGTACTTC. This gives the protein CASSPSGQQETQYF.